The 8 T cell receptor beta chains presented below share a single source sample, sequenced in a study of T cells after yellow fever vaccination. TCRdb re-called the 5' RACE reads through MiXCR, storing one row per CDR3 protein. The sample holds 90,000 to 150,000 distinct CDR3 sequences; around 7.2% are singletons and the top ten take over 2.5%. The sample was CD4+ T cells sorted from PBMCs, taken about 41 days after the first yellow fever vaccination. The receptors were sampled from a man younger than 30 who received the YFV17D yellow fever vaccine.

On this clonotype itself: A much more abundant neighbour one base away suggests this may be a read error. The chain recombines TRBV7-3 with TRBJ1-1; D gene unclear. The V end lost 5 bases, the J end lost 4 bases, and 11 bases lay between the germline ends. The CDR3 runs 13 residues. Germline CDR1 is SGHTA and CDR2 is FQGTGA. Written as DNA, the CDR3 is TGTGCCAGCAGCCGGGAGCCCCGCACTGAAGCTTTCTTT. It specifies CASSREPRTEAFF.

This clonotype was counted a few times. This chain uses TRBV12-3 or TRBV12-4 with TRBJ1-1; D may be TRBD1 (6 bases). This CDR3 comprises 13 residues. The V gene lost 5 bases and the J gene lost 4 bases, with 11 bases spanning the gap. CDR3 in amino acids: CASSKRGGTEAFF. The DNA of the CDR3 is TGTGCCAGCAGTAAGAGAGGGGGCACTGAAGCTTTCTTT.

The chain couples TRBV3-1 to TRBJ2-4, with D possibly being TRBD1 or TRBD2 (5 bases each). Trimming left V 5 bases short and J 7 bases short, with 21 bases between. Germline V gives CDR1 LGHDT, CDR2 YNNKEL (reference sequence). The CDR3 sequence is 16 residues long. DNA of the CDR3: TGTGCCAGCAGCGGTCGGGACCGCGACGGATGGAACATTCAGTACTTC. Protein: CASSGRDRDGWNIQYF.

This clonotype was seen a handful of times. This chain uses TRBV5-1 with TRBJ2-5; D perhaps matches TRBD2 (6 bases). Germline CDR1 is SGHRS and CDR2 is YFSETQ. The ends were cut back, 4 bases at V and 5 bases at J, with 21 bases in the middle. This CDR3 region has 16 residues. In nucleotides, the CDR3 is TGCGCCAGCAGCCCCCGGGGGAATAGCAGGGTTGAGACCCAGTACTTC. It codes for CASSPRGNSRVETQYF.

The chain carries TRBV6-1 and TRBJ2-6, with 9 bases identical to TRBD1. CDR1 and CDR2 from the germline V gene are MNHNS and SASEGT. This CDR3 is 18 amino acids long. V was pared by 7 bases and J by 0 bases, with 10 bases of the junction left unmatched. DNA of the CDR3: TGTGCCAGCACCCAACAGGGGGCGGGTACCTCTGGGGCCAACGTCCTGACTTTC. As protein: CASTQQGAGTSGANVLTF.

Ten or more counts support this clonotype. V usage is TRBV12-3 or TRBV12-4 and J usage is TRBJ2-3; 8 bases map to TRBD2. V lost 0 bases, J lost 5 bases, and 4 bases stayed unmatched. The CDR3 consists of 15 residues. The CDR3 DNA reads as TGTGCCAGCAGTTTAGCGCGGACTAGCCGAGATACGCAGTATTTT. It codes for CASSLARTSRDTQYF.

This clonotype was seen a few times. The chain recombines TRBV7-3 with TRBJ2-1; D gene unclear. The CDR3 runs to 15 residues. V shed 0 bases and J shed 5 bases, with 11 bases lying between them. CDR1 is SGHTA, CDR2 FQGTGA, per germline. The chain's CDR3 is CASSLTSTTDNEQFF. CDR3 DNA sequence: TGTGCCAGCAGCTTAACCTCGACGACGGACAATGAGCAGTTCTTC.

This clonotype was counted ten times or more. V and J are TRBV27 and TRBJ2-2; D is unclear. CDR1 and CDR2 from the germline V gene are MNHEY and SMNVEV (reference sequence). V lost 2 bases, J lost 7 bases, and 8 bases lay in between. This CDR3 is built from 13 residues. The DNA of the CDR3 is TGTGCCAGCAGTTTAAAAGGTGGCGGGGAGCTGTTTTTT. It yields the protein CASSLKGGGELFF.